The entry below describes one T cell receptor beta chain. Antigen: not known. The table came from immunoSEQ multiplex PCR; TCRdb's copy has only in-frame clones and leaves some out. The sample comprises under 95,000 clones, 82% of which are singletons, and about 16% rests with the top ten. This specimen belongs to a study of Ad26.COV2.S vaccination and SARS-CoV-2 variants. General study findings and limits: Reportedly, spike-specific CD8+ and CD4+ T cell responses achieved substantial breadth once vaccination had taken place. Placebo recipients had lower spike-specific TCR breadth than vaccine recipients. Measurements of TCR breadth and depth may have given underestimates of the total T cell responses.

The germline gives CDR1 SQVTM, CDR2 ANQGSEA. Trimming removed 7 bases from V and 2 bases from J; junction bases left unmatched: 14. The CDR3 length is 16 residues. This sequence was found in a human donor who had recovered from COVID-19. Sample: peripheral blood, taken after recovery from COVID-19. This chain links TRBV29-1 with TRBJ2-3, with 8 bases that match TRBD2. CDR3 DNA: TGCAGCGCCATAAGGGGAGCGGGAGTGAACACAGATACGCAGTATTTT. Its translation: CSAIRGAGVNTDTQYF.